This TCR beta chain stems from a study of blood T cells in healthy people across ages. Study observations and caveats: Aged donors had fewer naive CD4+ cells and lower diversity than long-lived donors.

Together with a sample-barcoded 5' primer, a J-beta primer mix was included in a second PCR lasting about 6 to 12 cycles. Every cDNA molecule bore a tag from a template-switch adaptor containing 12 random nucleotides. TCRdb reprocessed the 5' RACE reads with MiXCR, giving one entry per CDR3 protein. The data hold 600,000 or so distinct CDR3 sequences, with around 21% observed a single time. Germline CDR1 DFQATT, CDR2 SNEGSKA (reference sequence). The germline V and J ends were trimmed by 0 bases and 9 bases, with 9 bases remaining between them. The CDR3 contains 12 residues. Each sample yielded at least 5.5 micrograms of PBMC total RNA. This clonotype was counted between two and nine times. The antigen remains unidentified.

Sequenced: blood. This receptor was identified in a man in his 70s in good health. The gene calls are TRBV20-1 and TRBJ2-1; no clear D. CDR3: CSARDLMGEQFF. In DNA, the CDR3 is TGCAGTGCTAGAGATTTGATGGGTGAGCAGTTCTTC.